The 15 T cell receptor beta chains below come from one sample, sequenced in a study of blood T cell repertoires in COVID-19. Generated by immunoSEQ multiplex PCR, the TCRdb table keeps only in-frame clones and is missing some. The sample contains around 110,000 clones, roughly four fifths of which appear only once. The material sequenced was peripheral blood. These receptors came from a man between 70 and 80 years old with active or convalescent COVID-19.

This clone was detected only a few times. The chain couples TRBV19 to TRBJ2-1, with 8 bases matching TRBD2. The CDR3 covers 16 residues. The V gene end was trimmed by 5 bases and the J gene end by 0 bases; junction bases not matched to a gene: 6. The V gene's germline CDR1 is LNHDA and CDR2 SQIVND (reference sequence). CDR3 in amino acids: CASSGLAGSSYNEQFF. In DNA form, the CDR3 reads TGTGCCAGTAGTGGCTTAGCGGGAAGCTCCTACAATGAGCAGTTCTTC.

This clone was seen only once. The chain recombines TRBV7-3 with TRBJ1-6, with 9 positions matching TRBD1. The CDR3 contains 14 residues. V was pared by 5 bases and J by 7 bases, with 3 bases of the junction left unmatched. From germline, CDR1 is SGHTA and CDR2 FQGTGA. CDR3 DNA: TGTGCCAGCAGCATCGGACAGGGGAATTCACCCCTCCACTTT. This encodes CASSIGQGNSPLHF.

V gene TRBV19 combines with J gene TRBJ2-5; D gene ambiguous. CDR3 length: 11 amino acids. Trimming stripped 5 bases from V and 5 bases from J, with 6 bases between. Germline values: CDR1 LNHDA, CDR2 SQIVND (reference sequence). The CDR3 spells CASSLGETQYF. The CDR3 DNA reads as TGTGCCAGTAGTCTCGGGGAGACCCAGTACTTC. Looking up the rest from reference TRBV19 and TRBJ2-5 gives the full variable domain: DGGITQSPKYLFRKEGQNVTLSCEQNLNHDAMYWYRQDPGQGLRLIYYSQIVNDFQKGDIAEGYSVSREKKESFPLTVTSAQKNPTAFYLCASSLGETQYFGPGTRLLVL.

The V call is TRBV9, the J call TRBJ2-1; 11 bases map to TRBD2. The germline CDR1 and CDR2 sequences are SGDLS and YYNGEE. The CDR3 covers 16 residues. V lost 4 bases, J lost 8 bases, and 11 bases stayed unmatched. The CDR3 DNA reads as TGTGCCAGCAGCCCCACCCTAGCGGGGGGCAACTATGAGCAGTTCTTC. Amino acids: CASSPTLAGGNYEQFF.

This rearrangement joins TRBV19 to TRBJ1-2; D gene ambiguous. The CDR3 loop spans 11 amino acids. The germline CDR1 and CDR2 sequences are LNHDA and SQIVND (reference sequence). Deletions cut 7 bases from V and 7 bases from J, with 10 bases between. Written as DNA, the CDR3 is TGTGCCAGTACCCCCTGGCCTGGCTACACCTTC. Amino acid sequence: CASTPWPGYTF.

The chain joins TRBV5-1 to TRBJ2-7, with 7 nucleotides matching TRBD2. This CDR3 region has 17 residues. Germline CDR1 SGHRS, CDR2 YFSETQ. Germline trimming cut 1 base from V and 5 bases from J; bases unmatched to any gene: 15. The CDR3 DNA is TGCGCCAGCAGCTTGTGGAGCGGGGCGAGCCCTATGCACGAGCAGTACTTC. It encodes CASSLWSGASPMHEQYF.

This chain uses TRBV19 with TRBJ2-1; 9 bases line up with TRBD1. CDR3 size: 16 residues. The germline gives CDR1 LNHDA, CDR2 SQIVND (reference sequence). With 4 bases clipped from V and 4 bases from J, the junction kept 8 bases outside the gene matches. CDR3 DNA: TGTGCCAGTAGTACCCGGACAGGGGCAGTATACAATGAGCAGTTCTTC. Translation: CASSTRTGAVYNEQFF.

This chain joins TRBV4-1 and TRBJ1-2; 8 nucleotides align to TRBD1. V was clipped by 4 bases and J by 4 bases; unmatched bases: 8. The CDR3 totals 15 residues. CDR1 MGHRA and CDR2 YSYEKL come from the germline V gene. The CDR3 region has the DNA TGCGCCAGCAGCCCTGGGACAGGCAGCCTCTATGGCTACACCTTC. Its protein product is CASSPGTGSLYGYTF.

The chain uses TRBV4-2 and TRBJ2-3; 11 bases agree with TRBD2. This CDR3 spans 18 amino acids. V lost 0 bases to trimming and J lost 4 bases; unmatched junction nucleotides: 9. Germline-derived CDR1 and CDR2 are LGHNA and YNFKEQ. The CDR3 DNA is TGTGCCAGCAGCCAAGATGGGGGGACTAGCGGTTACGCAGATACGCAGTATTTT. Translating it yields CASSQDGGTSGYADTQYF.

The count of this clone is one. The V gene is TRBV4-3, the J gene TRBJ1-2, with D possibly TRBD1 on 5 matching bases. Germline V gene data show CDR1 as LGHNA and CDR2 as YSLEER. This CDR3 has 13 residues. Between the trimmed V and J ends, which lost 3 bases and 7 bases, there was a span of 12 bases. CDR3 protein: CASSQGGTGGYTF. The CDR3 DNA reads as TGCGCCAGCAGCCAGGGCGGGACGGGTGGCTACACCTTC.

As to this clone: In the same sample, other DNA sequences code for this CDR3. The chain employs TRBV4-3 and TRBJ1-1; D is unresolved. CDR1 LGHNA and CDR2 YSLEER come from the germline V gene. The length of the CDR3 is 14 residues. Trimming stripped 1 base from V and 0 bases from J, with 6 bases between. This chain's CDR3 is CASSQGQVNTEAFF. The CDR3 region has the DNA TGCGCCAGCAGCCAAGGACAAGTGAACACTGAAGCTTTCTTT.

This clone was seen only a few times. In DNA, the CDR3 is TGTGCCAGCAGCCTCGACTTATCTAGCACAGATACGCAGTATTTT. It is translated as CASSLDLSSTDTQYF. The chain joins TRBV7-9 to TRBJ2-3; no reliable D call. Germline V gives CDR1 SEHNR, CDR2 FQNEAQ (reference sequence). The CDR3 has 15 residues. The ends were cut back, 5 bases at V and 0 bases at J, with 12 bases in the middle.

This CDR3 is CASSQEGEGRREKNYEQFF. In nucleotides, the CDR3 is TGCGCCAGCAGCCAAGAGGGGGAGGGGAGGCGGGAGAAAAACTATGAGCAGTTCTTC. V usage is TRBV4-3 and J usage is TRBJ2-1; 7 bases agree with TRBD2. Germline V CDR1 and CDR2: LGHNA, YSLEER. The CDR3 spans 19 residues. The V and J ends lost 0 bases and 8 bases, in that order; junction bases with no gene match: 19.

The chain uses TRBV9 and TRBJ2-1; TRBD2 is a possible D gene (5 bases). The CDR3 sequence is 15 residues long. From germline, CDR1 is SGDLS and CDR2 YYNGEE. Between the trimmed V and J ends, which lost 0 bases and 3 bases, there was a span of 10 bases. This chain's CDR3 is CASSVVEDYYNEQFF. Here the CDR3 DNA reads TGTGCCAGCAGCGTAGTTGAAGACTACTACAATGAGCAGTTCTTC.

The chain employs TRBV6-2 or TRBV6-3 and TRBJ1-1; 8 bases line up with TRBD1. The length of the CDR3 is 16 residues. Trimming cost V 0 bases and J 1 base; bases outside gene matches: 4. Looked up from germline, CDR1 is MNHEY and CDR2 is SVGEGT. The CDR3 loop is CASSYSPGGPNTEAFF. The DNA of the CDR3 is TGTGCCAGCAGTTACTCCCCAGGGGGCCCGAACACTGAAGCTTTCTTT.